The 24 T cell receptor beta chains below were found in one sample sequenced in a study of blood T cell repertoires in COVID-19. Clones were read by immunoSEQ multiplex PCR, and TCRdb kept only the in-frame ones, dropping some. The repertoire includes roughly 150,000 clones, 84% of them detected once, and about 2.5% sits in the top ten. The specimen was peripheral blood. All receptors come from a woman of 80 years or more with COVID-19, enrolled during active disease.

This clone was seen more than once but under ten times. Here the CDR3 reads CASSLYRGETQYF. In DNA, the CDR3 is TGTGCCAGCAGTTTATACAGGGGAGAGACCCAGTACTTC. This chain joins TRBV28 and TRBJ2-5; 7 positions match TRBD1. V lost 1 base to trimming and J lost 4 bases; unmatched junction nucleotides: 0. Per the germline V gene, CDR1 is MDHEN and CDR2 is SYDVKM. The CDR3 covers 13 residues.

The chain carries TRBV3-1 (or the pseudogene TRBV3-2) and TRBJ2-3, with TRBD2 matching over 11 bases. Trimming removed 4 bases from V and 4 bases from J; junction bases left unmatched: 16. CDR3 length: 19 residues. The germline gives CDR1 LGHDT, CDR2 YNNKEL (reference sequence). As DNA, the CDR3 is TGTGCCAGCAGCCCTCAACGTGGGGTACTAGCGGGGGTTCCAGATACGCAGTATTTT. Protein product: CASSPQRGVLAGVPDTQYF.

CDR3: CASSLVLLSGANVLTF. The CDR3 nucleotides read TGTGCCAGCAGCTTAGTCCTACTCTCTGGGGCCAACGTCCTGACTTTC. The J gene is TRBJ2-6, the V gene TRBV11-2; D gene ambiguous. The length of the CDR3 is 16 residues. The ends were cut back, 1 base at V and 0 bases at J, with 7 bases in the middle. Germline assignment: CDR1 SGHAT and CDR2 FQNNGV.

This chain connects TRBV30 to TRBJ2-2; no clear D gene. The germline V and J ends were trimmed by 0 bases and 4 bases, with 9 bases remaining between them. The CDR3 runs 14 residues. Per the germline V gene, CDR1 is GTSNPN and CDR2 is SVGIG (reference sequence). For the CDR3, the DNA is TGTGCCTGGAGTGTGGTACAGCTCACCGGGGAGCTGTTTTTT. Translating it yields CAWSVVQLTGELFF.

This chain connects TRBV7-2 to TRBJ2-2; 13 nucleotides align to TRBD2. CDR3 length: 15 amino acids. Losses at the gene ends were 5 bases for V and 5 bases for J; bases not matched to a gene: 2. From germline, CDR1 is SGHTA and CDR2 FQGNSA. CDR3 sequence (DNA): TGTGCCAGCAGCCAGGGACTAGCGGGGACCGGGGAGCTGTTTTTT. Protein sequence: CASSQGLAGTGELFF.

This chain joins TRBV25-1 and TRBJ2-5; 8 bases map to TRBD2. Germline-derived CDR1 and CDR2 are MGHDK and SYGVNS. The CDR3 covers 12 residues. CDR3 loop: CTLHGRGETQYF. The CDR3 DNA sequence: TGTACCCTCCACGGGAGGGGAGAGACCCAGTACTTC.

The chain couples TRBV7-9 to TRBJ1-4; D call uncertain. This CDR3 contains 14 residues. V was pared by 6 bases and J by 4 bases, with 12 bases between. Germline CDR1 and CDR2: SEHNR and FQNEAQ (reference sequence). The CDR3 here is CASRQGENNEKLFF. For the CDR3, the DNA is TGTGCCAGCAGACAAGGAGAAAATAATGAAAAACTGTTTTTT.

This clone was seen only a few times. The chain employs TRBV5-4 and TRBJ1-1; 8 bases line up with TRBD1. CDR3 length: 15 amino acids. The J segment lost 7 bases and the V segment lost 4 bases, leaving 12 bases of the junction unmatched. Germline CDR1 SGHNT, CDR2 YYREEE (reference sequence). CDR3 region: CASSPGLGQGGEAFF. The CDR3 coding sequence is TGTGCCAGCAGCCCCGGACTTGGACAGGGCGGTGAAGCTTTCTTT.

V is TRBV10-3 and J is TRBJ2-3; D remains ambiguous. The CDR3 is 14 residues long. Trimming removed 4 bases at V and 0 bases at J, with 8 bases between. Germline values: CDR1 ENHRY, CDR2 SYGVKD. CDR3 in amino acids: CAISGSGSTDTQYF. CDR3 bases: TGTGCCATCAGTGGGTCGGGCAGCACAGATACGCAGTATTTT.

This clone was detected a few times. CDR3: CATRRAGNMYEQYF. The CDR3 DNA reads TGTGCCACCCGCCGGGCAGGGAACATGTACGAGCAGTACTTC. This rearrangement joins TRBV27 to TRBJ2-7, with TRBD1 as a possible D gene (5 bases). The CDR3 extends over 14 amino acids. The germline V gene has CDR1 MNHEY and CDR2 SMNVEV (reference sequence). The V gene lost 10 bases and the J gene lost 4 bases, with 20 bases spanning the gap.

Regarding this clone: The same CDR3 is also encoded by other DNA sequences in this sample. The chain carries TRBV2 and TRBJ1-2; a weak D match, TRBD1 (6 bases). Trimming removed 4 bases at V and 5 bases at J, with 8 bases between. CDR1 is SNHLY, CDR2 FYNNEI, per germline. The CDR3 has 12 amino acids. DNA of the CDR3: TGTGCCAGCAGTGGGCAGGGGTATGGCTACACCTTC. Protein sequence: CASSGQGYGYTF.

Concerning this clone itself: One junction end disagrees with the germline gene, perhaps due to a read error. The V call is TRBV19, the J call TRBJ2-4; 12 bases are a match to TRBD2. CDR1 and CDR2 from the germline V gene are LNHDA and SQIVND (reference sequence). CDR3 length equals 16 residues. The CDR3 nucleotides are TGTGCCAGTAGTATTCGCGGGACAGGGATTCTAGCGGGAGGGCACTTC. Encoded protein: CASSIRGTGILAGGHF.

The chain joins TRBV7-9 to TRBJ1-2; maybe TRBD1 (5 bases). The CDR3 has 11 residues. Germline loops: CDR1 SEHNR, CDR2 FQNEAQ (reference sequence). V was shortened by 3 bases and J by 8 bases, with 7 bases between the two germline ends. CDR3 in amino acids: CASSLRGGYTF. The CDR3, as DNA: TGTGCCAGCAGCTTGCGGGGGGGCTACACCTTC.

The chain carries TRBV10-3 and TRBJ2-2; 8 bases map to TRBD1. V lost 4 bases, J lost 3 bases, and 4 bases stayed unmatched. The germline gives CDR1 ENHRY, CDR2 SYGVKD. The CDR3 is 15 amino acids. Here the CDR3 reads CAISGQGIDTGELFF. The CDR3 coding sequence is TGTGCCATCAGTGGACAGGGGATCGACACCGGGGAGCTGTTTTTT.

The chain links TRBV7-2 to TRBJ2-3, with 8 bases matching TRBD2. Losses at the gene ends were 1 base for V and 0 bases for J; bases not matched to a gene: 6. The CDR3 is 17 residues long. CDR1 is SGHTA and CDR2 is FQGNSA in the germline V gene. The CDR3 DNA reads TGTGCCAGCAGCTTAGTGGGGCGGGGGGCTAGCACAGATACGCAGTATTTT. It codes for CASSLVGRGASTDTQYF.

Points on this clone: Germline and junction disagree at one end, which may indicate a read error. The chain carries TRBV7-9 and TRBJ2-7, with 8 positions matching TRBD2. Germline V lookup: CDR1 SEHNR, CDR2 FQNEAQ (reference sequence). The CDR3 is 19 residues long. Here the CDR3 reads CASTRGRGGEVVPPARGDF. DNA of the CDR3: TGTGCCAGCACACGGGGTCGGGGGGGCGAGGTTGTCCCTCCCGCCCGGGGGGACTTC.

V and J are TRBV3-1 (or the pseudogene TRBV3-2) and TRBJ1-1; D is undetermined. V was shortened by 3 bases and J by 1 base, with 9 bases between the two germline ends. Germline loops: CDR1 LGHDT, CDR2 YNNKEL (reference sequence). This CDR3 spans 14 amino acids. The DNA of the CDR3 is TGTGCCAGCAGCCACGGGGTTTGGAACACTGAAGCTTTCTTT. Its translation: CASSHGVWNTEAFF.

This sequence joins TRBV4-1 and TRBJ1-3; unclear D gene. Trimming removed 0 bases from V and 4 bases from J, with 7 bases in between. Germline V gives CDR1 MGHRA, CDR2 YSYEKL. This CDR3 region has 14 residues. CDR3: CASSQEERGNTIYF. DNA of the CDR3: TGCGCCAGCAGCCAAGAAGAGAGGGGAAACACCATATATTTT.

The chain joins TRBV20-1 to TRBJ2-7, with a possible D match to TRBD2 (5 bases). This CDR3 is 11 amino acids long. CDR1 is DFQATT, CDR2 SNEGSKA, per germline (reference sequence). CDR3 region: CGLISGYEQYF. CDR3 nucleotide sequence: TGCGGATTGATAAGCGGCTACGAGCAGTACTTC.

V gene TRBV2 combines with J gene TRBJ2-7; maybe TRBD1 (5 bases). Between the trimmed V and J ends, which lost 4 bases and 6 bases, there was a span of 7 bases. The CDR3 consists of 11 residues. The germline CDR1 and CDR2 sequences are SNHLY and FYNNEI. DNA of the CDR3: TGTGCCAGCAGTGGACAGATCGAGCAGTACTTC. This codes for CASSGQIEQYF. Supplemented by reference TRBV2 and TRBJ2-7, the full variable domain reads EPEVTQTPSHQVTQMGQEVILRCVPISNHLYFYWYRQILGQKVEFLVSFYNNEISEKSEIFDDQFSVERPDGSNFTLKIRSTKLEDSAMYFCASSGQIEQYFGPGTRLTVT.

The gene calls are TRBV7-6 and TRBJ2-7, with 7 bases identical to TRBD1. The CDR3 is 14 amino acids. Germline V gives CDR1 SGHVS, CDR2 FNYEAQ. The trim removed 4 bases at V and 2 bases at J, leaving 5 bases unmatched. The CDR3: CASSYRQGPYEQYF. Written as DNA, the CDR3 is TGTGCCAGCAGCTACCGACAGGGCCCCTACGAGCAGTACTTC. Full variable domain (outside the CDR3, taken from reference TRBV7-6 and TRBJ2-7): GAGVSQSPRYKVTKRGQDVALRCDPISGHVSLYWYRQALGQGPEFLTYFNYEAQQDKSGLPNDRFSAERPEGSISTLTIQRTEQRDSAMYRCASSYRQGPYEQYFGPGTRLTVT.

The chain carries TRBV7-2 and TRBJ2-3, with 13 bases lining up with TRBD2. Losses at the gene ends were 5 bases for V and 2 bases for J; bases not matched to a gene: 7. CDR3 length: 17 amino acids. Per the germline V gene, CDR1 is SGHTA and CDR2 is FQGNSA. CDR3 residues: CASSTRTSGRYTDTQYF. CDR3 in DNA: TGTGCCAGCAGCACCCGGACTAGCGGGAGATACACAGATACGCAGTATTTT.

This rearrangement joins TRBV9 to TRBJ2-3; 11 nucleotides match TRBD2. Germline V CDR1 and CDR2: SGDLS, YYNGEE. The CDR3 contains 16 residues. The ends lost 2 bases at V and 4 bases at J; junction bases unmatched: 6. This chain's CDR3 is CASSVGTSGDPDTQYF. CDR3 nucleotides: TGTGCCAGCAGCGTCGGGACTAGCGGTGATCCAGATACGCAGTATTTT.

The chain links TRBV20-1 to TRBJ2-2; the D is unclear. The CDR3 runs 11 residues. The germline V gene encodes CDR1 DFQATT and CDR2 SNEGSKA (reference sequence). The V gene lost 3 bases and the J gene lost 6 bases, with 5 bases spanning the gap. The CDR3, as DNA: TGCAGTGCTAGGGGCGCCGGGGAGCTGTTTTTT. Protein sequence: CSARGAGELFF.